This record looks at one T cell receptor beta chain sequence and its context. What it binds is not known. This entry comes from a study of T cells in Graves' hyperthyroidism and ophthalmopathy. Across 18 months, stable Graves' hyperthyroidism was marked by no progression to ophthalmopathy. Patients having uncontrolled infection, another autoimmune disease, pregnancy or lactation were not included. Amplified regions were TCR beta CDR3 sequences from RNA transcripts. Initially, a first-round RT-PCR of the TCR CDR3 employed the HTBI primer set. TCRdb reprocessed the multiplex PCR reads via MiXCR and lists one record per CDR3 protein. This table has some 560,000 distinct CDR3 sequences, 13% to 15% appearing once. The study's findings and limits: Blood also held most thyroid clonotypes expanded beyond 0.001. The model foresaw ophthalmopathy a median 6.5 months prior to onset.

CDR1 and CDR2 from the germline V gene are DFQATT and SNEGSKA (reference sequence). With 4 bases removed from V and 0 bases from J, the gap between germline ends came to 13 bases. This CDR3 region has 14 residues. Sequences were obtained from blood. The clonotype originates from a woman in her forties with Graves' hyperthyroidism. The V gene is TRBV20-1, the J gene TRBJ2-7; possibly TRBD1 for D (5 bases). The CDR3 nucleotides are TGCAGTGCTACGGACAATCCTAGCTCCTACGAGCAGTACTTC. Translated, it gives CSATDNPSSYEQYF.